The entry below gives a single T cell receptor (beta chain) sequence along with its context. This sample stems from a study of glioma-infiltrating T cells after dendritic cell vaccination. The CDR3 length is 15 residues. Germline V lookup: CDR1 MNHNY, CDR2 SVGAGI (reference sequence). V trimming: 2 bases; J trimming: 6 bases; junction bases outside the gene matches: 6. Time point given: after dendritic cell vaccination, including at tumor progression/relapse. Input was 2 ug genomic DNA, or all available if less. The method was immunoSEQ multiplex PCR; TCRdb's version includes in-frame clones alone and lacks a portion of them. The sample consists of roughly 87,000 clones, under 85% of them appearing once.

The source of this sequence is a human donor with glioblastoma. The gene calls are TRBV6-6 and TRBJ1-4, with 7 bases that match TRBD1. The material was blood, obtained after dendritic cell vaccination. CDR3 residues: CASSYRGRIDEKLFF. CDR3 coding DNA: TGTGCCAGCAGTTACAGGGGGCGAATCGATGAAAAACTGTTTTTT.